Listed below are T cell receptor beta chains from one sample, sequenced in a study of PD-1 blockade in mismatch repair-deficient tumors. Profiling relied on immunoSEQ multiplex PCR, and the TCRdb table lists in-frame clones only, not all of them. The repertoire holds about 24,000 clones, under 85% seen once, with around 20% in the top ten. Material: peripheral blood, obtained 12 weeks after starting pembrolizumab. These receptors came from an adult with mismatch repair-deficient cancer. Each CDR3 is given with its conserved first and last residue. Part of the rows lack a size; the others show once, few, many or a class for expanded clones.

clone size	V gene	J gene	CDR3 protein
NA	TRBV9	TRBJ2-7	CASSVQDWHYEQYF
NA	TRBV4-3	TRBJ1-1	CASSQGQENTEAFF
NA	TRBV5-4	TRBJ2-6	CASVSTRQSRANVLTF
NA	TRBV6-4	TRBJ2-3	CASSILAGGTDTQYF
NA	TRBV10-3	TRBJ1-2	CAISGDREDGYTF
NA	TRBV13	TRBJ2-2	CASSSLRVDLTGELFF
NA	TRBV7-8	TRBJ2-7	CASSSNKPGQGFDEQYF
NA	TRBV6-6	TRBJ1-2	CASSPGQAGYTF
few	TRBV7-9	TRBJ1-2	CASSLAAGGYTF
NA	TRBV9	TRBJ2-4	CASSPSGLAKNIQYF
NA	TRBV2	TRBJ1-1	CASSPQGANTEAFF
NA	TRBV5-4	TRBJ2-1	CASSLVVSSGSHEQFF
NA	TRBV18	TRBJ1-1	CASSPGDTEAFF
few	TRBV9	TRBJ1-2	CASSGSSGSQGYTF
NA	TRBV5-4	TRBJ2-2	CASTHKGVNTGELFF
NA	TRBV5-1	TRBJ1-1	CASSSPGLVNTEAFF
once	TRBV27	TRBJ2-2	CASSLSPAGRTGELFF
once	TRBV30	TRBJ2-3	CAWTPGLVLDRTDTQYF
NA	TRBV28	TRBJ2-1	CASSFPPLNEQFF
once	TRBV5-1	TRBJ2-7	CASSLRPYTIGGGYEQYF
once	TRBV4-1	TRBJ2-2	CASSQETGPLAGELFF
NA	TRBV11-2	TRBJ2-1	CASSLESGTSGRAYNEQFF
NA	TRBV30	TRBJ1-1	CAWSVLGTGRRAAFF
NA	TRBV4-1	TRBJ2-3	CASGISGGSDTQYF
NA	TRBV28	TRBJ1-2	CASSYGTGVDYGYTF
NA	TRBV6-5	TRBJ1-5	CASSLGHLRNQPQHF
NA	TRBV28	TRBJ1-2	CASSLSRLVGGYTF
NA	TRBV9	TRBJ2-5	CASSAAGHPQETQYF
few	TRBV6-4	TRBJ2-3	CASSESDSTDTQYF
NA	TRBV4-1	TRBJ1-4	CASSQRPPQGYEKLFF
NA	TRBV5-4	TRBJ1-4	CASSFRVSRGATNEKLFF
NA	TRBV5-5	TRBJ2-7	CASSLKDTYYSYEQYF
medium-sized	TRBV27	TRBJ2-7	CASSPTSSYEQYF
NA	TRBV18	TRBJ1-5	CASSLSTGHNQPQHF
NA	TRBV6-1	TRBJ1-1	CASSESQGAPEAFF
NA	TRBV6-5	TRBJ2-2	CASSPRGAGELFF
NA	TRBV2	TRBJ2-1	CASGGSRDEQFF
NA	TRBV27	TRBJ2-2	CASSLLAGRETGELFF
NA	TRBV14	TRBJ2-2	CASSQAWTSGKNTGELFF
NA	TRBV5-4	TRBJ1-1	CASSLERTNTEAFF
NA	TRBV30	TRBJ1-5	CAWSRGADSNQPQHF
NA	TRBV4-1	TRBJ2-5	CASSQVGTRRRETQYF
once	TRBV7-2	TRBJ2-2	CASSRSVADYSGELFF
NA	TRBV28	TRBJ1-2	CASSWGQGALGYTF
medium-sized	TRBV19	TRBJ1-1	CASSSMNTEAFF
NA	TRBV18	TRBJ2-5	CASSPQLGGQETQYF
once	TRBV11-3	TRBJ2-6	CASSPGGYSGANVLTF
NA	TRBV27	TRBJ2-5	CASSSLAGGPRETQYF
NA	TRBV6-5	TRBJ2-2	CASSYGATGELFF
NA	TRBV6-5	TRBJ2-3	CASSYSAGGQDTQYF
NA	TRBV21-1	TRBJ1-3	CASRADRENRNTIYF
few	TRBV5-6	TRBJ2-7	CASSLGREQYF
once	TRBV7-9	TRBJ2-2	CASSLGRERVANTGELFF